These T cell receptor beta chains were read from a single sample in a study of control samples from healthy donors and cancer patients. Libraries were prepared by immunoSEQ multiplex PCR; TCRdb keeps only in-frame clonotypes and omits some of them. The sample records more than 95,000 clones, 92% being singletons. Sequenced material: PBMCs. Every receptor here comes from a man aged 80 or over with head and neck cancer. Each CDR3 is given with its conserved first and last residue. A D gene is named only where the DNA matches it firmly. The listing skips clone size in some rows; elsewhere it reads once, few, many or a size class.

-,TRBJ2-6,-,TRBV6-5,CASTAGANVLTF,TGTGCCAGCACGGCTGGGGCCAACGTCCTGACTTTC
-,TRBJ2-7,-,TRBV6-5,CASSFSNSYEQYF,TGTGCCAGCAGTTTCTCGAACTCCTACGAGCAGTACTTC
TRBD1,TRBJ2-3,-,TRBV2,CASSEVLGQGSTDTQYF,TGTGCCAGCAGTGAAGTCTTGGGACAGGGGAGCACAGATACGCAGTATTTT
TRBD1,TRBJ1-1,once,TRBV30,CASEGTGVGRTEAFF,TGTGCCTCGGAAGGGACAGGGGTTGGGCGGACTGAAGCTTTCTTT
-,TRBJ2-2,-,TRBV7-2,CASSPYAGELFF,TGTGCCAGCAGCCCTTACGCCGGGGAGCTGTTTTTT
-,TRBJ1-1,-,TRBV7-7,CASSQRRDTEAFF,TGTGCCAGCAGCCAGAGGAGGGACACTGAAGCTTTCTTT
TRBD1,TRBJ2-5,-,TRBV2,CASIGDRGGETQYF,TGTGCCAGCATTGGCGACAGGGGGGGGGAGACCCAGTACTTC
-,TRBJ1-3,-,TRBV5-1,CASSLEGGMSGNTIYF,TGCGCCAGCAGCTTGGAGGGCGGTATGTCTGGAAACACCATATATTTT
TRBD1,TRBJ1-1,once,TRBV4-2,CASSLQTGGRNTEAFF,TGTGCCAGCAGCCTTCAAACAGGGGGCAGGAACACTGAAGCTTTCTTT
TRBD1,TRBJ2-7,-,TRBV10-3,CASNRADRGYEQYF,TGTGCCAGCAATCGAGCGGACAGGGGTTACGAGCAGTACTTC
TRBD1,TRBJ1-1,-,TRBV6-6,CASSSTGGNTEAFF,TGTGCCAGCAGTTCGACAGGGGGGAACACTGAAGCTTTCTTT
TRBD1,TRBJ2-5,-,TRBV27,CASSTPGQGRETQYF,TGTGCCAGCAGTACCCCGGGACAGGGAAGGGAGACCCAGTACTTC
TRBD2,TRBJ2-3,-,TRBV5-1,CASSVGTSGGLTDTQYF,TGCGCCAGCAGCGTTGGGACTAGCGGGGGCCTCACAGATACGCAGTATTTT
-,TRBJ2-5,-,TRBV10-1,CASSATGGKTQYF,TGCGCCAGCAGTGCGACGGGTGGGAAGACCCAGTACTTC
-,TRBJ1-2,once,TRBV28,CASSLEDREYGYTF,TGTGCCAGCAGCCTTGAGGACAGAGAGTATGGCTACACCTTC
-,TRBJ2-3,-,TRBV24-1,CATTPTRDRSTDTQYF,TGTGCCACCACCCCTACCCGCGACAGGAGCACAGATACGCAGTATTTT
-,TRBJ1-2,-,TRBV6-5,CASSQGGGNYGYTF,TGTGCCAGCTCCCAGGGTGGGGGAAACTATGGCTACACCTTC
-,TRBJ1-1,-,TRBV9,CASSSPGGNTEAFF,TGTGCCAGCAGCTCCCCGGGGGGAAACACTGAAGCTTTCTTT
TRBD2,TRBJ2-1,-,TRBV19,CASMRTSGSIGGQFF,TGTGCCAGTATGAGGACTAGCGGGAGCATAGGTGGGCAGTTCTTC
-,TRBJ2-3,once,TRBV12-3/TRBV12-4,CVIRRRSTDTQYF,TGTGTCATCCGACGGCGGAGCACAGATACGCAGTATTTT
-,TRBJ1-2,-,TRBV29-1,CSVEQFRGFHGYTF,TGCAGCGTTGAACAATTCCGAGGGTTTCATGGCTACACCTTC
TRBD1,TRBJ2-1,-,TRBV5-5,CASSLGQGANNEQFF,TGTGCCAGCAGCCTGGGACAGGGTGCGAACAATGAGCAGTTCTTC
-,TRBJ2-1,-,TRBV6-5,CASSLQKESYNEQFF,TGTGCCAGCAGCCTTCAGAAGGAATCCTACAATGAGCAGTTCTTC
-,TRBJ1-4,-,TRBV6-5,CASRMLSRVGEKLFF,TGTGCCAGCAGAATGCTCTCCAGGGTAGGAGAAAAACTGTTTTTT
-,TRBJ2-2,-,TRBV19,CASSQNSGYPGELFF,TGTGCCAGTAGCCAAAATTCGGGGTATCCCGGGGAGCTGTTTTTT
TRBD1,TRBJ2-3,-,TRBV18,CASSPRTGQGPHPDTQYF,TGTGCCAGCTCACCACGGACAGGACAAGGTCCACACCCCGATACGCAGTATTTT
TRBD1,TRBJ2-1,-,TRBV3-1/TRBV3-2,CASSQDSGQARYEQFF,TGTGCCAGCAGCCAAGACTCGGGACAGGCTCGGTATGAGCAGTTCTTC
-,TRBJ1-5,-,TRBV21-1,CASSIPGPGRGHVGPQHF,TGTGCCAGCAGCATCCCGGGCCCGGGCAGGGGGCATGTGGGGCCCCAGCATTTT
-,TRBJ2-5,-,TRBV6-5,CASSFPGGETQYF,TGTGCCAGCAGTTTTCCCGGCGGAGAGACCCAGTACTTC
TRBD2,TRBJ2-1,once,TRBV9,CASSVAGTSGGHEQFF,TGTGCCAGCAGCGTTGCCGGGACTAGCGGGGGTCATGAGCAGTTCTTC